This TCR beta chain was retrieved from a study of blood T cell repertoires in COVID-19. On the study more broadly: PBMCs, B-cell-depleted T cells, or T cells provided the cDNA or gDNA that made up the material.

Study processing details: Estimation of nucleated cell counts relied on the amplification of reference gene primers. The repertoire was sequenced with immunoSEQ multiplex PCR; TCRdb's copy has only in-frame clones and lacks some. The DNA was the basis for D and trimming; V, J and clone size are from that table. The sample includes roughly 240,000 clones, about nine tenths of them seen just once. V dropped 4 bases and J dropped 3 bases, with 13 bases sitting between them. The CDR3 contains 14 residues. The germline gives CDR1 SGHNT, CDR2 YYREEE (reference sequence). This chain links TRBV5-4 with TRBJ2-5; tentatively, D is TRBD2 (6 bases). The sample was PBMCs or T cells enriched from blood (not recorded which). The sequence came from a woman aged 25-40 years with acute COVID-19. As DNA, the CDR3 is TGTGCCAGCAGCGGAGGGGTAATAGAAGAGACCCAGTACTTC. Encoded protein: CASSGGVIEETQYF.